Sequencing of this T cell receptor (beta chain) was carried out in a study of Ad26.COV2.S vaccination and SARS-CoV-2 variants. Germline trimming cut 7 bases from V and 0 bases from J; bases unmatched to any gene: 4. CDR3 length: 15 amino acids. Germline lookup yields CDR1 MNHEY and CDR2 SVGAGI. The protocol was immunoSEQ multiplex PCR, while the TCRdb copy is restricted to in-frame clones and leaves out a portion. The profile shows about 350,000 clones, about 92% of them singletons. General study points: Substantial breadth was reported for post-vaccination spike-specific CD8+ and CD4+ T cells. Placebo recipients trailed vaccine recipients in spike-specific TCR breadth. For non-spike TCRs, breadth in vaccine recipients resembled that in placebo recipients. From the TCR breadth and depth analyses, total T cell responses may have been underestimated.

The sample holds one count of this clone. The antigen is unknown. Sample: peripheral blood, taken after recovery from COVID-19. The TCR was taken from a human donor who had recovered from COVID-19. V gene TRBV6-5 combines with J gene TRBJ2-2, with 8 bases lining up with TRBD1. The CDR3 nucleotides are TGTGCCAGCAACGCACAGGGGGCGAACACCGGGGAGCTGTTTTTT. It encodes CASNAQGANTGELFF.